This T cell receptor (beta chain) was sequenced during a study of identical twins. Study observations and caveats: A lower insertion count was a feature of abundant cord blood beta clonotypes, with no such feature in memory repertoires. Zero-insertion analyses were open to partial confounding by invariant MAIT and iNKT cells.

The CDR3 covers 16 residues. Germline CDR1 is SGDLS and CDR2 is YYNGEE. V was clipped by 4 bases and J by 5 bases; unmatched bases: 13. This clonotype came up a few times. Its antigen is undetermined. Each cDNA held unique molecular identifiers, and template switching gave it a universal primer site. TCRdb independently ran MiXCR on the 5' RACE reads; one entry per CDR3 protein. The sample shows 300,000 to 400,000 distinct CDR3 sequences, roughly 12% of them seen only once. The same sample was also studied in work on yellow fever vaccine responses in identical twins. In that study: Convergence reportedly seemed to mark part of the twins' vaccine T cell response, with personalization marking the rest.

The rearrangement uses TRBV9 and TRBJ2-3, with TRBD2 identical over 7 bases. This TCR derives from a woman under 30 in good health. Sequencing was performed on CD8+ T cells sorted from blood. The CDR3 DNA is TGTGCCAGCAGCCTCTCCGGGGAGGGCCTCATAGATACGCAGTATTTT. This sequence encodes CASSLSGEGLIDTQYF.